This is a list of T cell receptor beta chains from one sample in a study of CD8+CD57+ T cells in acquired aplastic anemia. One entry per CDR3 protein, called by TCRdb with MiXCR from the reads. The sample has a few hundred thousand distinct CDR3 sequences, under 55% seen once; the top ten hold about 20%. Sequencing was done on a sample of sorted CD4+, CD8+, or CD8+CD57+ T cells (not recorded which) from PBMCs. The receptors shown here come from a human donor with aplastic anemia. The CDR3 runs from the conserved cysteine through the conserved F or W. Each record gives: CDR3 protein, CDR3 DNA, V gene, clone size, D gene, J gene. A D gene is named only where the DNA matches it firmly. Where a row states a size, it is once, few, many or the class of an expanded clone; other rows omit it.

CASSPRGQAYEQYF,TGTGCCAGCAGCCCCCGAGGGCAGGCCTACGAGCAGTACTTC,TRBV5-5,many,.,TRBJ2-7
CASSISTGPNEKLFF,TGTGCCAGTAGTATCTCGACAGGTCCCAATGAAAAACTGTTTTTT,TRBV19,many,.,TRBJ1-4
CASSLGDREKLFF,TGCGCCAGCAGCTTGGGGGATCGGGAAAAACTGTTTTTT,TRBV5-1,many,.,TRBJ1-4
CASRSTGGTQYF,TGTGCCAGCAGATCTACAGGGGGGACCCAGTACTTC,TRBV5-8,many,TRBD1,TRBJ2-5
CASSLRQGGYEQYF,TGTGCCAGCAGCCTCCGACAGGGGGGCTACGAGCAGTACTTC,TRBV5-6,.,TRBD1,TRBJ2-7
CATSGGGYNEQFF,TGTGCCACAAGCGGGGGGGGCTACAATGAGCAGTTCTTC,TRBV7-3,.,TRBD2,TRBJ2-1
CSAREQRSGEAYEQYF,TGCAGTGCTAGAGAACAGCGGAGCGGGGAAGCCTACGAGCAGTACTTC,TRBV20-1,.,TRBD2,TRBJ2-7
CASSFRDRGLPGELFF,TGTGCCAGCAGCTTCCGGGACAGGGGGTTACCCGGGGAGCTGTTTTTT,TRBV7-9,many,TRBD1,TRBJ2-2
CSARGGDYYNEQFF,TGCAGTGCTAGAGGGGGTGACTACTACAATGAGCAGTTCTTC,TRBV20-1,.,.,TRBJ2-1
CASKPMVTRSYEQYF,TGTGCCAGCAAACCGATGGTCACCCGCTCCTACGAGCAGTACTTC,TRBV2,many,.,TRBJ2-7
CAWSRWNSPLHF,TGTGCCTGGAGTAGGTGGAATTCACCCCTCCACTTT,TRBV30,many,.,TRBJ1-6
CASRSGTGAYEQYF,TGTGCCAGCAGATCCGGGACAGGGGCCTACGAGCAGTACTTC,TRBV6-6,many,TRBD1,TRBJ2-7
CASSPRTVELSTEAFF,TGTGCCAGCAGCCCTCGGACAGTGGAGTTAAGCACTGAAGCTTTCTTT,TRBV9,many,.,TRBJ1-1
CASSLPRGRPSGGELFF,TGTGCCAGCAGTCTCCCTCGGGGCCGGCCGAGTGGCGGGGAGCTGTTTTTT,TRBV6-5,.,.,TRBJ2-2
CSARTGGGETQYF,TGCAGCGCAAGGACAGGGGGCGGAGAGACCCAGTACTTC,TRBV29-1,few,TRBD1,TRBJ2-5
CASSSDRGLHF,TGTGCCAGCAGCTCAGACAGGGGGCTACACTTC,TRBV28,many,TRBD1,TRBJ2-7
CASSLSRGGGYGYTF,TGTGCCAGCAGTTTATCTCGGGGGGGAGGTTATGGCTACACCTTC,TRBV28,few,.,TRBJ1-2
CASSESGARETQYF,TGCGCCAGCAGTGAGTCGGGGGCTCGGGAGACCCAGTACTTC,TRBV10-2,.,.,TRBJ2-5
CASSLGRDRWDTEAFF,TGCGCCAGCAGCTTGGGCCGGGACAGATGGGACACTGAAGCTTTCTTT,TRBV5-1,many,TRBD1,TRBJ1-1
CASATGTGTYGYTF,TGCGCCAGCGCAACCGGGACGGGAACCTATGGCTACACCTTC,TRBV5-1,.,.,TRBJ1-2
CASRVAGGSYEQYF,TGCGCCAGCAGGGTGGCGGGGGGCTCCTACGAGCAGTACTTC,TRBV5-1,.,TRBD2,TRBJ2-7
CASSLIGVSTYNEQFF,TGTGCCAGCAGCCTCATTGGGGTCTCGACCTACAATGAGCAGTTCTTC,TRBV7-9,.,.,TRBJ2-1
CASGLQGVGTGELFF,TGTGCTAGTGGTCTACAGGGCGTAGGTACCGGGGAGCTGTTTTTT,TRBV12-5,many,.,TRBJ2-2
CASSLVRGGDEKLFF,TGTGCCAGCAGCTTAGTCCGGGGGGGCGATGAAAAACTGTTTTTT,TRBV7-8,many,.,TRBJ1-4
CASRADRGGTEAFF,TGTGCCAGCAGAGCCGACAGGGGAGGGACTGAAGCTTTCTTT,TRBV6-6,.,TRBD1,TRBJ1-1